This paragraph reports one T cell receptor beta chain. The antigen remains undetermined. The sample belongs to a study of OX40 agonist ivuxolimab in advanced cancers. General study points: CD8+ T cells averaged more expanded clones than CD4+. Among expanded peripheral T cells, antigen specificity went undetermined.

Clones were sequenced by immunoSEQ multiplex PCR, and TCRdb holds only the in-frame ones, with some missing. The profile shows 50,000 to 70,000 clones, about 90% of them singletons. From germline, CDR1 is MNHEY and CDR2 SMNVEV (reference sequence). The ends were cut back, 2 bases at V and 2 bases at J, with 19 bases in the middle. The CDR3 sequence is 17 residues long. This chain uses TRBV27 with TRBJ2-7; D is ambiguous. Source: CD4+ or CD8+ T cells sorted from blood, taken in a trial of the OX40 agonist ivuxolimab. The origin of this receptor is an adult with an advanced solid tumor such as melanoma, head and neck, liver or kidney cancer. CDR3 region: CASSLKRPVAMAYEQYF. The CDR3 DNA reads TGTGCCAGCAGTTTAAAACGCCCAGTAGCAATGGCCTACGAGCAGTACTTC.